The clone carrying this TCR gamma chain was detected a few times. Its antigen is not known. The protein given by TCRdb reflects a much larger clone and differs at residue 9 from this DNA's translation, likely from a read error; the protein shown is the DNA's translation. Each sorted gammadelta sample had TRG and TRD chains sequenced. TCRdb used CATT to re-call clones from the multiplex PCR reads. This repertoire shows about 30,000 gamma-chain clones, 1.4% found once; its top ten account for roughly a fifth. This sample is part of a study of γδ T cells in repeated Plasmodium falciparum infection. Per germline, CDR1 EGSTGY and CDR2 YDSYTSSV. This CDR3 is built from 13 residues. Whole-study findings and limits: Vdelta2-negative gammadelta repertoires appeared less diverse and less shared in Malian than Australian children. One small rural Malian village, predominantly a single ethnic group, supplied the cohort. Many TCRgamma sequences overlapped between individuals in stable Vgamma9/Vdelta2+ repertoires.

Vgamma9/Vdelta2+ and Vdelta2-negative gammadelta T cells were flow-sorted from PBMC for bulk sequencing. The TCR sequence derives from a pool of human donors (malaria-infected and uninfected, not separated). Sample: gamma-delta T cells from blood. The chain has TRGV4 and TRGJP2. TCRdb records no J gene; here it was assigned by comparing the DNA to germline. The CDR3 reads CATWDVGDRIKTF. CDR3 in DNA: TGTGCCACCTGGGATGTCGGTGATCGGATCAAGACGTTT.